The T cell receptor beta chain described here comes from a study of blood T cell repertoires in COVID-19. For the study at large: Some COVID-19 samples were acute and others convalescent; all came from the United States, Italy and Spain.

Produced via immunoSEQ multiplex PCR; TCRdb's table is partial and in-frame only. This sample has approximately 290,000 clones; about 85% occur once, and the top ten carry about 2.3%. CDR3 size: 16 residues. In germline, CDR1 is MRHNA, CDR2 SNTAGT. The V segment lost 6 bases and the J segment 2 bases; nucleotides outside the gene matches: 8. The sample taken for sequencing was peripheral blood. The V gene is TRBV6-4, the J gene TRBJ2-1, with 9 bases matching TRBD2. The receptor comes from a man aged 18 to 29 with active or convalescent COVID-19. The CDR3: CASSPNSGRPYNEQFF. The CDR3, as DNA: TGTGCCAGCAGCCCTAATAGCGGGAGACCCTACAATGAGCAGTTCTTC.